This T cell receptor (beta chain) was captured in a study of shared clonotypes between healthy human individuals. For every subset, genomic DNA was evenly distributed across several immunoSEQ plates. It was roughly 0.3 ug DNA, 25,000 to 35,000 T cell genomes, that went into each replicate PCR of unsorted PBMC. This table comes from immunoSEQ multiplex PCR, and its TCRdb copy is limited to in-frame clones, with some not included. Of about 480,000 clones in the sample, around 79% were seen once. Donors, healthy HIV-negative adults, lacked recent acute infections or vaccinations. A few counts support this clone. The CDR3 totals 16 residues. Unmatched junction bases numbered 4, after V lost 0 bases and J lost 7 bases. Germline CDR1 is SGHAT and CDR2 is FQNNGV.

This chain connects TRBV11-2 to TRBJ2-5; TRBD2 matches 14 bases. The specimen was PBMCs. The receptor was derived from a woman aged 40-49 years in good health. Some clones in this sample may be carry-over from other donors' samples. CDR3 DNA sequence: TGTGCCAGCAGCTTAGATCCGGGACTAGCGGGAGTGACCCAGTACTTC. Translating it yields CASSLDPGLAGVTQYF.